What follows are 32 T cell receptor beta chains derived from one specimen sequenced in a study of cytomegalovirus exposure and HLA in healthy donors. This PCR relied on a set of 60 Vbeta primers and 13 Jbeta primers. Assay used: immunoSEQ multiplex PCR; TCRdb lists only in-frame clones, some missing. The sample holds around 95,000 clones; about 80% are singletons and the top ten take 3% to 4%. The sample taken for sequencing was PBMCs. Receptors were obtained from a female donor in good health and CMV-seropositive.

The chain recombines TRBV19 with TRBJ2-3, with 8 bases that match TRBD2. The V and J ends lost 5 bases and 0 bases, in that order; junction bases with no gene match: 10. The CDR3 is 17 residues long. Germline CDR1 is LNHDA and CDR2 is SQIVND (reference sequence). The CDR3 bases are TGTGCCAGTAGTCTGCTAGCGGGCGCGTCTAGCACAGATACGCAGTATTTT. Translating it yields CASSLLAGASSTDTQYF. Together with reference TRBV19 and TRBJ2-3, the CDR3 gives the full variable domain: DGGITQSPKYLFRKEGQNVTLSCEQNLNHDAMYWYRQDPGQGLRLIYYSQIVNDFQKGDIAEGYSVSREKKESFPLTVTSAQKNPTAFYLCASSLLAGASSTDTQYFGPGTRLTVL.

This clone was seen a few times. This chain joins TRBV6-5 and TRBJ1-2, with D uncertain. This CDR3 has 14 amino acids. From germline, CDR1 is MNHEY and CDR2 SVGAGI. V gave up 5 bases and J gave up 2 bases, with 12 bases separating them. The CDR3 sequence is CASSRVRSNYGYTF. The CDR3 coding sequence is TGTGCCAGCAGTCGAGTCAGGTCAAACTATGGCTACACCTTC.

This clone was counted a single time. The V call is TRBV10-2, the J call TRBJ2-7; 7 bases fit TRBD1. V was pared by 1 base and J by 2 bases, with 8 bases of the junction left unmatched. Germline values: CDR1 WSHSY, CDR2 SAAADI. There are 16 residues in the CDR3. The CDR3 is CASSELWGQGAYEQYF. In nucleotides, the CDR3 is TGCGCCAGCAGTGAGTTGTGGGGTCAGGGGGCCTACGAGCAGTACTTC.

Notes on this clone: Likely a read error: the CDR3 ends without its conserved phenylalanine or tryptophan. The rearrangement uses TRBV10-2 and TRBJ1-2; the match to TRBD1 covers 8 bases. The length of the CDR3 is 13 residues. V trimming: 6 bases; J trimming: 8 bases; junction bases outside the gene matches: 8. Germline CDR1 reads WSHSY; CDR2 reads SAAADI. The CDR3 DNA follows: TGCGCCAGCAGCCCCGGGACAGGCGGAGGCTACACCCTC. Translating it yields CASSPGTGGGYTL.

The chain employs TRBV6-5 and TRBJ1-2; D ambiguous. The V and J ends lost 1 base and 1 base respectively, with 13 bases between them. The germline CDR1 and CDR2 sequences are MNHEY and SVGAGI. The CDR3 length is 16 residues. CDR3 protein: CASSYFGPGVNYGYTF. The DNA for the CDR3 is TGTGCCAGCAGTTACTTCGGCCCCGGAGTTAACTATGGCTACACCTTC.

The V call is TRBV6-1, the J call TRBJ1-4; 7 bases map to TRBD1. CDR3 size: 15 residues. Germline V gene lookup returns CDR1 MNHNS and CDR2 SASEGT. With 3 bases clipped from V and 5 bases from J, the junction kept 6 bases outside the gene matches. The CDR3 nucleotides read TGTGCCAGCAGTGACAGGGGACAGATAAATGAAAAACTGTTTTTT. As protein: CASSDRGQINEKLFF.

This sequence joins TRBV7-9 and TRBJ2-2; 7 nucleotides line up with TRBD2. Trimming at V came to 3 bases and at J to 7 bases, leaving 8 bases not matched to a gene. This CDR3 is 15 amino acids long. Germline CDR1 and CDR2: SEHNR and FQNEAQ (reference sequence). The CDR3 here is CASSFGRGELGELFF. The DNA for the CDR3 is TGTGCCAGCAGCTTTGGCCGGGGGGAGCTCGGGGAGCTGTTTTTT.

The J gene is TRBJ2-7, the V gene TRBV10-2; no definite D call. CDR3 length equals 12 residues. CDR1 is WSHSY, CDR2 SAAADI, per germline. The V and J ends lost 10 bases and 3 bases respectively, with 13 bases between them. DNA of the CDR3: TGCGCCACCCAGAGGCAGTTCTACGAGCAGTACTTC. This encodes CATQRQFYEQYF.

The rearrangement uses TRBV7-7 and TRBJ2-7, with TRBD1 matching over 7 bases. The CDR3 has 15 residues. J lost 1 base, V lost 6 bases, and 9 bases had no gene match. Germline lookup yields CDR1 SSHAT and CDR2 FNYEAQ (reference sequence). CDR3 residues: CASRFRDSPSYEQYF. Here the CDR3 DNA reads TGTGCCAGCAGGTTCCGGGACAGCCCTTCCTACGAGCAGTACTTC.

This chain connects TRBV7-2 to TRBJ1-1; D is perhaps TRBD1 (5 bases). V was cut by 1 base and J by 1 base, with 10 bases left in between. The CDR3 sequence is 15 residues long. Germline loops: CDR1 SGHTA, CDR2 FQGNSA. DNA for the CDR3: TGTGCCAGCAGCTTAGTACCAGGGAAGAACACTGAAGCTTTCTTT. Amino acid sequence: CASSLVPGKNTEAFF.

The genes are TRBV9 and TRBJ2-7, with D possibly being TRBD2 (5 bases). The CDR3 runs to 16 residues. Trimming took 4 bases from V and 4 from J, leaving 21 bases between them. Germline V gene lookup returns CDR1 SGDLS and CDR2 YYNGEE. The chain's CDR3 is CASSPGSYRNQYEQYF. The DNA of the CDR3 is TGTGCCAGCAGCCCGGGATCATACCGAAACCAGTACGAGCAGTACTTC. The full variable domain, in which reference TRBV9 and TRBJ2-7 provide the parts outside the CDR3, is DSGVTQTPKHLITATGQRVTLRCSPRSGDLSVYWYQQSLDQGLQFLIQYYNGEERAKGNILERFSAQQFPDLHSELNLSSLELGDSALYFCASSPGSYRNQYEQYFGPGTRLTVT.

V gene TRBV4-1 combines with J gene TRBJ2-1; no clear D. The CDR3 has 11 amino acids. The ends were cut back, 3 bases at V and 9 bases at J, with 6 bases in the middle. Germline CDR1 and CDR2: MGHRA and YSYEKL. The CDR3 DNA reads TGCGCCAGCAGCCATTCTCGTGAGCAGTTCTTC. Protein product: CASSHSREQFF.

This clone was seen a few times. The chain recombines TRBV6-1 with TRBJ1-4, with 7 bases aligning to TRBD1. This CDR3 is 14 amino acids long. After removal of 3 bases from V and 15 bases from J, the junction contained 13 bases not matched to a gene. CDR1 is MNHNS, CDR2 SASEGT, per germline. The CDR3 here is CASSDTGTARLLFF. CDR3 DNA sequence: TGTGCCAGCAGTGATACCGGGACAGCCCGTCTATTGTTTTTT.

This chain connects TRBV18 to TRBJ1-1; D may be TRBD1 (5 bases). CDR1 and CDR2 (germline): KGHSH, LQKENI. Trimming removed 3 bases at V and 1 base at J, with 15 bases between. The CDR3 loop spans 16 amino acids. In DNA form, the CDR3 reads TGTGCCAGCTCACCGATTGCCACTCAGGGGAACACTGAAGCTTTCTTT. It is translated as CASSPIATQGNTEAFF.

The V and J genes are TRBV7-2 and TRBJ1-2, with 8 bases aligning to TRBD1. With 1 base clipped from V and 7 bases from J, the junction kept 8 bases outside the gene matches. Germline V CDR1 and CDR2: SGHTA, FQGNSA. This CDR3 region has 15 residues. CDR3 residues: CASSLEARGRGGYTF. The DNA for the CDR3 is TGTGCCAGCAGCTTAGAGGCCAGGGGGCGCGGTGGCTACACCTTC.

In regard to this clone: An end of the junction differs from the germline gene, which may be a read error. V usage is TRBV5-1 and J usage is TRBJ1-2; 10 nucleotides agree with TRBD1. The CDR3 has 15 amino acids. Germline values: CDR1 SGHRS, CDR2 YFSETQ. The CDR3, as DNA: TGCTCCAGCAGCTTGGGAACCGGGACAGGGGACGGCTACACCTTC. Its translation: CSSSLGTGTGDGYTF.

The V call is TRBV4-2, the J call TRBJ2-5; possibly TRBD2 for D (6 bases). Germline values: CDR1 LGHNA, CDR2 YNFKEQ. The V and J ends lost 0 bases and 4 bases respectively, with 9 bases between them. The CDR3 sequence is 14 residues long. The DNA for the CDR3 is TGTGCCAGCAGCCAAGATCGGGGGATAGAGACCCAGTACTTC. Translated, it gives CASSQDRGIETQYF.

This clone was seen just once. The rearrangement uses TRBV5-4 and TRBJ1-3; maybe TRBD1 (6 bases). The V end was cut by 4 bases, the J end by 2 bases, with 16 bases between. Germline V CDR1 and CDR2: SGHNT, YYREEE (reference sequence). This CDR3 has 16 amino acids. DNA for the CDR3: TGTGCCAGCAGCCCTAACAGGGCTGAACCTGGAAACACCATATATTTT. Encoded protein: CASSPNRAEPGNTIYF.

This clone occurred a few times. The genes are TRBV10-3 and TRBJ2-6; 14 bases are shared with TRBD2. This CDR3 contains 18 residues. V shed 2 bases, J shed 2 bases, and the junction held 2 bases outside the gene matches. Germline lookup yields CDR1 ENHRY and CDR2 SYGVKD. CDR3 DNA: TGTGCCATCAGTGAGAGGGGACTAGCGGGGGCTGGGGCCAACGTCCTGACTTTC. It specifies CAISERGLAGAGANVLTF.

This chain links TRBV30 with TRBJ2-7, with 7 bases identical to TRBD1. Trimming cost V 1 base and J 3 bases; bases outside gene matches: 6. Germline V CDR1 and CDR2: GTSNPN, SVGIG (reference sequence). The CDR3 is 14 amino acids. This CDR3 reads CAWSAPDRDYEQYF. CDR3 bases: TGTGCCTGGAGTGCCCCCGACAGGGACTACGAGCAGTACTTC.

The CDR3 protein is CAISESGTSGNDEQFF. CDR3 DNA sequence: TGTGCCATCAGTGAGTCCGGGACTAGCGGGAACGATGAGCAGTTCTTC. V and J are TRBV10-3 and TRBJ2-1; 13 positions agree with TRBD2. J lost 8 bases, V lost 0 bases, and 4 bases had no gene match. Germline CDR1 and CDR2: ENHRY and SYGVKD. CDR3 length equals 16 residues.

DNA for the CDR3: TGTGCCAGTACCCCCGCGGCCTCATTGGGAAACATTCAGTACTTC. Its translation: CASTPAASLGNIQYF. This sequence joins TRBV19 and TRBJ2-4; D is ambiguous. Germline-derived CDR1 and CDR2 are LNHDA and SQIVND (reference sequence). The V gene lost 7 bases and the J gene lost 6 bases, with 19 bases spanning the gap. This CDR3 region has 15 residues.

This rearrangement joins TRBV7-9 to TRBJ1-4, with D possibly TRBD1 on 5 matching bases. The CDR3 spans 13 residues. The V and J ends lost 5 bases and 6 bases respectively, with 10 bases between them. In germline, CDR1 is SEHNR, CDR2 FQNEAQ (reference sequence). The DNA for the CDR3 is TGTGCCAGCAGCCTGGGGACTTATGAAAAACTGTTTTTT. Encoded protein: CASSLGTYEKLFF.

The rearrangement uses TRBV5-1 and TRBJ1-1; D remains unclear. CDR1 SGHRS and CDR2 YFSETQ come from the germline V gene. The CDR3 length is 13 residues. Deletions cut 1 base from V and 3 bases from J, with 7 bases between. CDR3 nucleotides: TGCGCCAGCAGCTTGCACGGAGACACTGAAGCTTTCTTT. This gives the protein CASSLHGDTEAFF.

The chain links TRBV6-6 to TRBJ2-3, with 14 bases aligning to TRBD2. Germline CDR1 MNHNY, CDR2 SVGAGI (reference sequence). Unmatched junction bases numbered 7, after V lost 6 bases and J lost 5 bases. This CDR3 region has 16 residues. In DNA form, the CDR3 reads TGTGCCAGCAGACCGACTAGCGGGGGGGCCGAAGATACGCAGTATTTT. It translates to CASRPTSGGAEDTQYF.

The J gene is TRBJ2-3, the V gene TRBV28; TRBD2 matches 11 bases. The germline gives CDR1 MDHEN, CDR2 SYDVKM. The CDR3 is 16 residues long. V lost 5 bases and J lost 5; bases outside the gene matches: 9. CDR3 nucleotide sequence: TGTGCCAGCAGTCTGGGACCCGGGACTAGCGGAGATACGCAGTATTTT. Its protein is CASSLGPGTSGDTQYF.

The V gene is TRBV25-1, the J gene TRBJ2-4, with TRBD2 identical over 7 bases. Germline V gives CDR1 MGHDK, CDR2 SYGVNS. V shed 4 bases and J 3 bases; nucleotides not matched to a gene: 6. The CDR3 has 15 residues. The CDR3 spells CASSVGGFGKNIQYF. In DNA, the CDR3 is TGTGCCAGCAGTGTGGGGGGGTTCGGCAAAAACATTCAGTACTTC.

V is TRBV10-1 and J is TRBJ2-2; 10 nucleotides match TRBD1. Germline V gene lookup returns CDR1 WNHNN and CDR2 SYGVQD (reference sequence). V was pared by 6 bases and J by 7 bases, with 8 bases of the junction left unmatched. The CDR3 is 15 residues long. The CDR3 protein is CASSLDRGGNGELFF. The CDR3 DNA follows: TGCGCCAGCAGCCTGGACAGGGGGGGCAACGGGGAGCTGTTTTTT.

The chain employs TRBV27 and TRBJ1-2; D uncertain. The CDR3 is made up of 15 amino acids. Germline values: CDR1 MNHEY, CDR2 SMNVEV (reference sequence). Trimming took 4 bases from V and 4 from J, leaving 16 bases between them. The DNA for the CDR3 is TGTGCCAGCAGTTCTATCATCCAAAACCCCTATGGCTACACCTTC. It yields the protein CASSSIIQNPYGYTF.

The chain recombines TRBV4-1 with TRBJ2-7, with 10 bases aligning to TRBD1. The CDR3 sequence is 17 residues long. V lost 3 bases, J lost 2 bases, and 10 bases stayed unmatched. CDR1 and CDR2 from the germline V gene are MGHRA and YSYEKL. Here the CDR3 DNA reads TGCGCCAGCAGCCACCGAGACCTGACAGGGGGCACCTACGAGCAGTACTTC. Its translation: CASSHRDLTGGTYEQYF.

The chain recombines TRBV7-9 with TRBJ1-5; D is uncertain. Germline V gene data show CDR1 as SEHNR and CDR2 as FQNEAQ (reference sequence). The V end lost 5 bases, the J end lost 7 bases, and 18 bases lay between the germline ends. This CDR3 comprises 15 residues. CDR3 sequence reads: CASSASDSNKQPQHF. Written as DNA, the CDR3 is TGTGCCAGCAGCGCCTCGGACTCCAACAAGCAGCCCCAGCATTTT. The whole variable domain, filled in from reference TRBV7-9 and TRBJ1-5, reads DTGVSQNPRHKITKRGQNVTFRCDPISEHNRLYWYRQTLGQGPEFLTYFQNEAQLEKSRLLSDRFSAERPKGSFSTLEIQRTEQGDSAMYLCASSASDSNKQPQHFGDGTRLSIL.

This clone was seen once. The chain employs TRBV11-1 and TRBJ2-1; 11 bases match TRBD2. The CDR3 length is 16 residues. CDR1 is SGHAT and CDR2 is FQDESV in the germline V gene (reference sequence). After removal of 6 bases from V and 1 base from J, the junction contained 5 bases not matched to a gene. For the CDR3, the DNA is TGTGCCAGCAGGAGTGGGACTAGCGGTTCCTACAATGAGCAGTTCTTC. As protein: CASRSGTSGSYNEQFF. Full variable domain (outside the CDR3, taken from reference TRBV11-1 and TRBJ2-1): EAEVAQSPRYKITEKSQAVAFWCDPISGHATLYWYRQILGQGPELLVQFQDESVVDDSQLPKDRFSAERLKGVDSTLKIQPAELGDSAMYLCASRSGTSGSYNEQFFGPGTRLTVL.